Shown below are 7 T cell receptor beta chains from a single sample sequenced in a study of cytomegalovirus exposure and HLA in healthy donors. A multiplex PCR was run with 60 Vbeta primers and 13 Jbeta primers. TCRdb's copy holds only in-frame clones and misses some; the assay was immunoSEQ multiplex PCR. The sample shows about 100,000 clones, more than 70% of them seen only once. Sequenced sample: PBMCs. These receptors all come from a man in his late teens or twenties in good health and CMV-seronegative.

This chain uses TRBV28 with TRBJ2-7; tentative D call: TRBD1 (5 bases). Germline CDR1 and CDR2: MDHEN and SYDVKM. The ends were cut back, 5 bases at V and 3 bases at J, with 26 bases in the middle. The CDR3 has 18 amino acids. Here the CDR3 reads CASSSFPDPFFRVYEQYF. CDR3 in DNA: TGTGCCAGCAGTAGTTTTCCCGACCCATTTTTCAGGGTCTACGAGCAGTACTTC.

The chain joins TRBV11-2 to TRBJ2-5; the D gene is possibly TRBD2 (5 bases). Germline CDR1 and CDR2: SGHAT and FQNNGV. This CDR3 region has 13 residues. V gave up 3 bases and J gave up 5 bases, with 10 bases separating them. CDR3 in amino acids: CASSFARGETQYF. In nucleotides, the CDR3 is TGTGCCAGCAGCTTCGCACGGGGTGAGACCCAGTACTTC.

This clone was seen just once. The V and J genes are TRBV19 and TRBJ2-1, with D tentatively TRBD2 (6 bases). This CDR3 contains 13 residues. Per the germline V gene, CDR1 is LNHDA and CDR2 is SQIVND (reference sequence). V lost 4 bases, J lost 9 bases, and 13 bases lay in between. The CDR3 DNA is TGTGCCAGTAGTACCGACTGGGGAGGTGAGCAGTTCTTC. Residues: CASSTDWGGEQFF.

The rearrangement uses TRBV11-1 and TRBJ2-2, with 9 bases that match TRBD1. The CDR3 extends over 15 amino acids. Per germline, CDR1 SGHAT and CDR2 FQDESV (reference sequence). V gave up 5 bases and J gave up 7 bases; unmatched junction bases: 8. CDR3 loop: CASSGRDRADGELFF. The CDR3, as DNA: TGTGCCAGCAGCGGCCGGGACAGGGCGGACGGGGAGCTGTTTTTT.

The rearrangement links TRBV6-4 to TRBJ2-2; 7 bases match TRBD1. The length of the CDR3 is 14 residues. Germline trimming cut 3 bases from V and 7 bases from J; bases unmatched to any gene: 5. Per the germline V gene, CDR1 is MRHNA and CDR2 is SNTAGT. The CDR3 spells CASSEKGAGGELFF. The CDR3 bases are TGTGCCAGCAGTGAAAAGGGGGCTGGCGGGGAGCTGTTTTTT.

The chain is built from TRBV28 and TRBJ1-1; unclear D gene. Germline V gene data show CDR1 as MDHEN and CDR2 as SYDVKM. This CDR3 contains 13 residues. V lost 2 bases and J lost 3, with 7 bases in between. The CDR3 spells CASSLMRDTEAFF. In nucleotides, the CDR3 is TGTGCCAGCAGTTTAATGCGCGACACTGAAGCTTTCTTT.

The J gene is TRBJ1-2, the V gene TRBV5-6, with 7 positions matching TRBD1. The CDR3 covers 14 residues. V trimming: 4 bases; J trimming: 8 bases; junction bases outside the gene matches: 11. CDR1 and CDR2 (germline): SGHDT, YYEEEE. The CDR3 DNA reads TGTGCCAGCAGCCGCAGAATACAGGGGTCGGGCTACACCTTC. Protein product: CASSRRIQGSGYTF.